The 21 T cell receptor beta chains below all came from one sample that was sequenced in a study of T cells in Graves' hyperthyroidism and ophthalmopathy (dated by TCRdb to about 2019). The library was obtained by multiplex PCR. The instrument was an Illumina HiSeq 2000. TCR beta CDR3 regions were amplified from RNA transcripts. The first round of RT-PCR for the TCR CDR3 was performed with the HTBI primer set and the Qiagen OneStep RT-PCR kit. TCRdb reran the public reads through fastp at Q25 and MiXCR, keeping productive beta chains. Duplicate CDR3 protein sequences are folded into a single record with the most common DNA and genes. Within this sample are almost 600,000 distinct CDR3 sequences, with approximately 44% of them counted one time only. Around 8% of the sample comes from the top ten. The sample consisted of peripheral blood or thyroid tissue (not recorded which). The receptors shown here come from a woman aged 18 to 35 with Graves' hyperthyroidism.

This clonotype was observed many times. The gene calls are TRBV5-4 and TRBJ1-1; no clear D. There are 15 residues in the CDR3. V gave up 0 bases and J gave up 0 bases, with 9 bases separating them. The V gene's germline CDR1 is SGHNT and CDR2 YYREEE (reference sequence). The CDR3 region is CASSLGARVNTEAFF. As DNA, the CDR3 is TGTGCCAGCAGCTTGGGGGCGCGGGTGAACACTGAAGCTTTCTTT.

This chain links TRBV7-2 with TRBJ2-3, with unresolved D. Germline V lookup: CDR1 SGHTA, CDR2 FQGNSA. Trimming took off 5 bases at V and 2 bases at J, with 8 bases between the two ends. The CDR3 totals 13 residues. CDR3 in amino acids: CASSPPLTDTQYF. CDR3 coding DNA: TGTGCCAGCAGCCCCCCCCTCACAGATACGCAGTATTTT.

This chain joins TRBV20-1 and TRBJ1-2; the D gene is possibly TRBD1 (5 bases). V shed 2 bases and J shed 10 bases, with 14 bases lying between them. Germline V gene sequence: CDR1 DFQATT, CDR2 SNEGSKA (reference sequence). The CDR3 is made up of 12 amino acids. Written as DNA, the CDR3 is TGCAGTGCTAGAAGGGACGGGGGTGCCTACACCTTC. This sequence encodes CSARRDGGAYTF.

The chain uses TRBV7-9 and TRBJ2-7, with 7 bases identical to TRBD1. J was trimmed by 1 base and V by 11 bases; bases with no gene match: 20. Germline V lookup: CDR1 SEHNR, CDR2 FQNEAQ (reference sequence). CDR3 length: 17 residues. The CDR3 sequence is CAWSDRKGGTVSYEQYF. DNA of the CDR3: TGTGCCTGGAGTGACCGCAAGGGTGGGACAGTGTCCTACGAGCAGTACTTC.

The chain couples TRBV7-9 to TRBJ1-2; D call uncertain. CDR3 length: 9 residues. Germline-derived CDR1 and CDR2 are SEHNR and FQNEAQ (reference sequence). With 6 bases removed from V and 11 bases from J, the gap between germline ends came to 7 bases. The CDR3 coding sequence is TGTGCCAGCAGACCTGGATACACCTTC. Amino acid sequence: CASRPGYTF.

The rearrangement joins TRBV7-9 to TRBJ1-1; possibly TRBD1 for D (5 bases). Trimming cost V 1 base and J 14 bases, with 26 bases left between them. The CDR3 covers 16 residues. Germline V gene data show CDR1 as SEHNR and CDR2 as FQNEAQ (reference sequence). CDR3 DNA sequence: TGTGCCAGCAGCTTAGGGGGGACTAGCGGATACAATGAGCAGTTCTTT. Amino acid sequence: CASSLGGTSGYNEQFF.

This clonotype came up a few times. The gene calls are TRBV10-3 and TRBJ2-7; possible D gene TRBD1, 5 bases. The CDR3 totals 13 residues. The V gene's germline CDR1 is ENHRY and CDR2 SYGVKD. V lost 4 bases to trimming and J lost 0 bases, with 7 bases between them. Here the CDR3 DNA reads TGTGCCATCAGTGGCCAGGGCTCCTACGAGCAGTACTTC. Its translation: CAISGQGSYEQYF.

V is TRBV7-2 and J is TRBJ1-2, with a weak D call TRBD1 (6 bases). V lost 5 bases, J lost 8 bases, and 18 bases lay in between. The germline V gene has CDR1 SGHTA and CDR2 FQGNSA. The CDR3 loop spans 14 amino acids. The CDR3 DNA reads as TGTGCCAGCAGCCCATCGCTGGGGGCGCGGGGCTACACCTTC. Residues: CASSPSLGARGYTF.

This clonotype was seen ten or more times. This chain uses TRBV10-3 with TRBJ2-5; the D gene is possibly TRBD2 (6 bases). Trimming removed 2 bases from V and 5 bases from J, with 6 bases in between. CDR1 and CDR2 from the germline V gene are ENHRY and SYGVKD. This CDR3 contains 12 residues. CDR3 coding DNA: TGTGCCATCAGTGAGGCGGGGGAGACCCAGTACTTC. It translates to CAISEAGETQYF.

Remarks on this clonotype: Being one base from a much bigger clone, this may be a read error. The V and J genes are TRBV7-9 and TRBJ2-7; 7 positions match TRBD1. The V and J ends lost 5 bases and 6 bases, in that order; junction bases with no gene match: 10. The germline V gene encodes CDR1 SEHNR and CDR2 FQNEAQ (reference sequence). The CDR3 length is 14 residues. CDR3 DNA sequence: TGTGCCAGCAGCCCCCCGGGACAGAGCTGCGAGCAGTACTTC. This gives the protein CASSPPGQSCEQYF.

The rearrangement joins TRBV4-1 to TRBJ2-7; D unclear. TRBJ2-1 explains the end of the DNA better; the J call may be wrong. CDR1 and CDR2 (germline): MGHRA, YSYEKL. The CDR3 is made up of 17 amino acids. The CDR3 region is CASSQGPTESSYNEQFF. DNA of the CDR3: TGCGCCAGCAGCCAAGGGCCGACCGAAAGCTCCTACAATGAGCAGTTCTTC.

This clonotype was observed many times. This sequence joins TRBV3-1 and TRBJ1-1, with 7 bases fitting TRBD1. The V gene's germline CDR1 is LGHDT and CDR2 YNNKEL (reference sequence). Trimming removed 2 bases from V and 1 base from J; junction bases left unmatched: 4. The CDR3 runs to 15 residues. CDR3 sequence (DNA): TGTGCCAGCAGCCAAAGGGGGCCGCGGAACACTGAAGCTTTCTTT. Its translation is CASSQRGPRNTEAFF.

This clonotype was observed at least ten times. One end of the junction does not line up with germline, which may come from a read error. The chain couples TRBV7-3 to TRBJ1-5; no clear D. The CDR3 covers 15 residues. The germline gives CDR1 SGHTA, CDR2 FQGTGA. In DNA, the CDR3 is TGTGCCAGCAGCTTAAACGGATTTAGCGATCAGCCCCAGCATTTT. Translation: CASSLNGFSDQPQHF.

To note about this clonotype: Possible read error: a much larger clone is one base away. The chain carries TRBV4-1 and TRBJ1-1; no clear D. The V end lost 4 bases, the J end lost 4 bases, and 16 bases lay between the germline ends. The CDR3 has 15 residues. Per the germline V gene, CDR1 is MGHRA and CDR2 is YSYEKL. DNA of the CDR3: TGCGCCAGCAGCCCCCCCGAGCGTATGAGCACTGAAGCTTTCTTT. Protein: CASSPPERMSTEAFF.

The genes are TRBV9 and TRBJ2-3, with D perhaps matching TRBD2 (5 bases). This CDR3 is 14 amino acids long. Germline CDR1 SGDLS, CDR2 YYNGEE. The V end was cut by 0 bases, the J end by 4 bases, with 9 bases between. Here the CDR3 DNA reads TGTGCCAGCAGCGTAGAGGGAGACGCAGATACGCAGTATTTT. Protein product: CASSVEGDADTQYF.

Note on this clonotype: Just one base apart from a much larger clone, this may be a read error. Without the conserved terminal phenylalanine or tryptophan, this CDR3 likely stems from a read error. This chain connects TRBV20-1 to TRBJ2-7; 10 nucleotides match TRBD2. Germline values: CDR1 DFQATT, CDR2 SNEGSKA (reference sequence). CDR3 length: 15 amino acids. V shed 1 base and J 6 bases; nucleotides not matched to a gene: 9. The CDR3 here is CSARARTSGPLEQYL. DNA for the CDR3: TGCAGTGCTAGAGCCCGGACTAGCGGCCCCCTCGAGCAGTACCTC.

Many counts were recorded for this clonotype. This sequence joins TRBV19 and TRBJ2-5, with 7 bases aligning to TRBD1. V lost 3 bases and J lost 5; bases outside the gene matches: 9. CDR3 size: 15 residues. Per germline, CDR1 LNHDA and CDR2 SQIVND (reference sequence). This CDR3 is CASSMWSGGVETQYF. The CDR3 nucleotides read TGTGCCAGTAGTATGTGGTCAGGGGGAGTCGAGACCCAGTACTTC.

This clonotype occurred once. V usage is TRBV30 and J usage is TRBJ1-5; D is undetermined. From germline, CDR1 is GTSNPN and CDR2 SVGIG (reference sequence). The CDR3 contains 13 residues. Trimming removed 0 bases at V and 7 bases at J, with 10 bases between. This CDR3 is CAWSVEVDQPQHF. CDR3 sequence (DNA): TGTGCCTGGAGTGTAGAAGTGGACCAGCCCCAGCATTTT. The whole variable domain, filled in from reference TRBV30 and TRBJ1-5, reads SQTIHQWPATLVQPVGSPLSLECTVEGTSNPNLYWYRQAAGRGLQLLFYSVGIGQISSEVPQNLSASRPQDRQFILSSKKLLLSDSGFYLCAWSVEVDQPQHFGDGTRLSIL.

This clonotype was counted ten times or more. This chain connects TRBV20-1 to TRBJ1-5, with unresolved D. The CDR3 contains 14 residues. V was pared by 4 bases and J by 2 bases, with 12 bases between. Germline lookup yields CDR1 DFQATT and CDR2 SNEGSKA (reference sequence). As DNA, the CDR3 is TGCAGTGCTAACCTTCGCGGGGGCAATCAGCCCCAGCATTTT. Translated, it gives CSANLRGGNQPQHF.

This clonotype was seen repeatedly, ten times or more. CDR3 nucleotides: TGCGCCAGCAGCCAAGGTTGGGGAGGTGAGACCCAGTACTTC. The encoded protein is CASSQGWGGETQYF. The chain employs TRBV4-1 and TRBJ2-5; a possible D gene is TRBD2 (6 bases). V lost 1 base and J lost 5, with 11 bases in between. The germline V gene encodes CDR1 MGHRA and CDR2 YSYEKL. CDR3 length: 14 amino acids.

This clonotype was seen a handful of times. The V call is TRBV20-1, the J call TRBJ2-1; possibly TRBD2 for D (6 bases). Per the germline V gene, CDR1 is DFQATT and CDR2 is SNEGSKA (reference sequence). Trimming took 3 bases from V and 8 from J, leaving 11 bases between them. The CDR3 length is 12 residues. The CDR3, as DNA: TGCAGTGCTAGTCGGGCGGGATATGAGCAGTTCTTC. Protein product: CSASRAGYEQFF.